One sample yielded the 19 T cell receptor beta chains listed below, sequenced in a study of blood T cell repertoires in COVID-19. Using immunoSEQ multiplex PCR, the repertoire was profiled, and TCRdb retains in-frame clones only, with some absent. There are roughly 250,000 clones in the sample; nearly 90% occur only once, and around 2% lies in the top ten. The sample comprised peripheral blood. These receptors were taken from a woman aged 35 to 49 who had recovered from COVID-19.

The sample holds a few counts of this clone. The rearrangement uses TRBV19 and TRBJ1-2; D unclear. V lost 3 bases and J lost 1, with 6 bases in between. Germline CDR1 and CDR2: LNHDA and SQIVND (reference sequence). This CDR3 is built from 13 residues. In DNA form, the CDR3 reads TGTGCCAGTAGTATCCGGGATAACTATGGCTACACCTTC. Translated: CASSIRDNYGYTF.

This chain joins TRBV4-1 and TRBJ2-7; D may be TRBD1 (5 bases). CDR3 size: 15 residues. The V gene's germline CDR1 is MGHRA and CDR2 YSYEKL. Trimming took off 0 bases at V and 2 bases at J, with 11 bases between the two ends. Here the CDR3 reads CASSQDPGMAYEQYF. CDR3 in DNA: TGCGCCAGCAGCCAAGATCCAGGGATGGCCTACGAGCAGTACTTC.

The chain is built from TRBV6-2 or TRBV6-3 and TRBJ2-1; a possible D gene is TRBD2 (6 bases). CDR3 length: 16 residues. Germline lookup yields CDR1 MNHEY and CDR2 SVGEGT. Trimming removed 0 bases from V and 4 bases from J, with 13 bases in between. CDR3 coding DNA: TGTGCCAGCAGTTACTCAACTAGCTCATTATACAATGAGCAGTTCTTC. Its translation is CASSYSTSSLYNEQFF.

This clone has a handful of counts. The chain uses TRBV28 and TRBJ1-2, with D unclear. Between the trimmed V and J ends, which lost 4 bases and 0 bases, there was a span of 15 bases. The CDR3 covers 16 residues. Germline V lookup: CDR1 MDHEN, CDR2 SYDVKM. CDR3 sequence (DNA): TGTGCCAGCAGTTACCCCTATATTGATGCTAACTATGGCTACACCTTC. Its protein is CASSYPYIDANYGYTF.

The gene calls are TRBV27 and TRBJ2-1; 9 nucleotides match TRBD2. Trimming at V came to 5 bases and at J to 6 bases, leaving 8 bases not matched to a gene. The germline gives CDR1 MNHEY, CDR2 SMNVEV (reference sequence). This CDR3 comprises 15 residues. The CDR3 spells CASSPLAGVANEQFF. The CDR3 nucleotides read TGTGCCAGCAGTCCATTAGCGGGAGTGGCCAATGAGCAGTTCTTC.

The chain carries TRBV30 and TRBJ2-5; tentative D call: TRBD1 (5 bases). CDR3 size: 14 residues. V was shortened by 2 bases and J by 0 bases, with 10 bases between the two germline ends. Germline loops: CDR1 GTSNPN, CDR2 SVGIG (reference sequence). The CDR3 spells CAWSRTRDQETQYF. The DNA for the CDR3 is TGTGCCTGGAGTAGGACACGGGACCAAGAGACCCAGTACTTC.

This clone was recorded a few times. The J gene is TRBJ1-5, the V gene TRBV11-2; D remains unclear. This CDR3 spans 15 amino acids. With 5 bases removed from V and 0 bases from J, the gap between germline ends came to 11 bases. From germline, CDR1 is SGHAT and CDR2 FQNNGV. CDR3 protein: CASSAGSSSNQPQHF. The CDR3 DNA reads as TGTGCCAGCAGCGCCGGGTCAAGTAGCAATCAGCCCCAGCATTTT. Full variable domain (rest looked up from reference TRBV11-2 and TRBJ1-5): EAGVAQSPRYKIIEKRQSVAFWCNPISGHATLYWYQQILGQGPKLLIQFQNNGVVDDSQLPKDRFSAERLKGVDSTLKIQPAKLEDSAVYLCASSAGSSSNQPQHFGDGTRLSIL.

This clone was recorded once. The gene calls are TRBV19 and TRBJ2-7; TRBD1 agrees at 9 bases. The junction had 10 bases not matched to a gene; V was cut back by 6 bases and J by 7 bases. CDR1 LNHDA and CDR2 SQIVND come from the germline V gene (reference sequence). This CDR3 contains 14 residues. The CDR3 coding sequence is TGTGCCAGTAGCTCCCGGGACAGGGCTAGGGAGCAGTACTTC. It is translated as CASSSRDRAREQYF.

This rearrangement joins TRBV30 to TRBJ2-4, with 9 positions matching TRBD1. Per the germline V gene, CDR1 is GTSNPN and CDR2 is SVGIG (reference sequence). The CDR3 runs to 13 residues. Losses at the gene ends were 5 bases for V and 2 bases for J; bases not matched to a gene: 1. CDR3 nucleotide sequence: TGTGCCTGGGGGACAGGGACCAAAAACATTCAGTACTTC. Protein: CAWGTGTKNIQYF.

This chain joins TRBV6-1 and TRBJ1-2, with D uncertain. CDR1 is MNHNS and CDR2 is SASEGT in the germline V gene. The CDR3 consists of 14 residues. V lost 2 bases and J 6 bases, leaving 13 bases between the germline ends. The CDR3 DNA sequence: TGTGCCAGCAGTGAACCGGGAATTGACCATGGCTACACCTTC. This translates into CASSEPGIDHGYTF.

This chain connects TRBV5-6 to TRBJ1-3, with 10 nucleotides matching TRBD1. Germline-derived CDR1 and CDR2 are SGHDT and YYEEEE. This CDR3 comprises 14 residues. With 4 bases clipped from V and 4 bases from J, the junction kept 2 bases outside the gene matches. CDR3 residues: CASSRQGAGNTIYF. In DNA form, the CDR3 reads TGTGCCAGCAGCCGACAGGGGGCAGGAAACACCATATATTTT. Looking up the rest from reference TRBV5-6 and TRBJ1-3 gives the full variable domain: DAGVTQSPTHLIKTRGQQVTLRCSPKSGHDTVSWYQQALGQGPQFIFQYYEEEERQRGNFPDRFSGHQFPNYSSELNVNALLLGDSALYLCASSRQGAGNTIYFGEGSWLTVV.

V and J are TRBV6-5 and TRBJ1-4; D is possibly TRBD1 (5 bases). V dropped 0 bases and J dropped 6 bases, with 14 bases sitting between them. The CDR3 consists of 16 residues. CDR1 is MNHEY, CDR2 SVGAGI, per germline. CDR3 nucleotide sequence: TGTGCCAGCAGTTACTCGCGGGGCCCCTTGGATGAAAAACTGTTTTTT. Translating gives CASSYSRGPLDEKLFF.

The chain couples TRBV3-1 (or the pseudogene TRBV3-2) to TRBJ1-1, with D possibly matching TRBD1 (5 bases). The germline gives CDR1 LGHDT, CDR2 YNNKEL (reference sequence). The CDR3 is 15 residues long. Trimming pared 1 base from V and 1 base from J, leaving 10 bases between. The CDR3 DNA reads TGTGCCAGCAGCCAAGGTGGGGGGTGGAACACTGAAGCTTTCTTT. It yields the protein CASSQGGGWNTEAFF.

The J gene is TRBJ2-1, the V gene TRBV6-5, with D possibly TRBD2 on 5 matching bases. V gave up 3 bases and J gave up 6 bases, with 12 bases separating them. Germline V gene data show CDR1 as MNHEY and CDR2 as SVGAGI. The CDR3 covers 14 residues. Here the CDR3 reads CASSYGGYGNEQFF. CDR3 DNA sequence: TGTGCCAGCAGTTATGGCGGGTATGGCAATGAGCAGTTCTTC.

This chain links TRBV7-8 with TRBJ2-1; 8 bases match TRBD2. Germline assignment: CDR1 SGHVS and CDR2 FQNEAQ. This CDR3 has 15 amino acids. V trimming: 2 bases; J trimming: 7 bases; junction bases outside the gene matches: 7. Here the CDR3 reads CASSLPGTRANEQFF. The CDR3 nucleotides are TGTGCCAGCAGCTTACCCGGGACTAGGGCGAATGAGCAGTTCTTC.

The V call is TRBV5-3, the J call TRBJ1-1, with unresolved D. TRBV5-3 is marked as an open reading frame, function uncertain. With 4 bases removed from V and 1 base from J, the gap between germline ends came to 8 bases. This CDR3 region has 13 residues. CDR3 nucleotide sequence: TGTGCCAGAAGCCCGAACAAGAACACTGAAGCTTTCTTT. Amino acids: CARSPNKNTEAFF.

This clone was picked up one time. Other DNA sequences of this sample code for an identical CDR3. The chain links TRBV5-1 to TRBJ2-7; weak D call: TRBD1 (6 bases). Germline CDR1 is SGHRS and CDR2 is YFSETQ. This CDR3 region has 14 residues. The V end was cut by 4 bases, the J end by 0 bases, with 11 bases between. As DNA, the CDR3 is TGCGCCAGCAGCCTCGGACAGAGCTCCTACGAGCAGTACTTC. This sequence encodes CASSLGQSSYEQYF.

The chain has TRBV30 and TRBJ1-3, with D tentatively TRBD1 (5 bases). From germline, CDR1 is GTSNPN and CDR2 SVGIG (reference sequence). V dropped 2 bases and J dropped 2 bases, with 13 bases sitting between them. The CDR3 length is 15 residues. CDR3 coding DNA: TGTGCCTGGAGTCCCCCCCTAGGGGCTGGAAACACCATATATTTT. Its translation: CAWSPPLGAGNTIYF.

This CDR3 is CASSPGERAYEQYF. The CDR3 DNA reads TGTGCCAGCAGCCCCGGGGAGAGGGCCTACGAGCAGTACTTC. The chain recombines TRBV7-2 with TRBJ2-7; perhaps TRBD2 as D (5 bases). Trimming took off 5 bases at V and 2 bases at J, with 13 bases between the two ends. The germline V gene encodes CDR1 SGHTA and CDR2 FQGNSA. CDR3 size: 14 residues.